This TCR beta chain was retrieved from a study of PD-1 blockade in classical Hodgkin lymphoma (dated by TCRdb to the early 2020s). Study-wide context: Nivolumab dosing was 3 mg/kg intravenously every 2 weeks, continuing until either disease progression or unacceptable toxicity. The study used TCR beta sequencing and CyTOF to define a peripheral blood immune signature of response to PD-1 blockade in classical Hodgkin lymphoma.

Interpreted using the paper, the time point label stands for: cycle 4 day 1 (C4D1), after around six weeks of nivolumab. Every trial patient had relapsed following autologous stem cell transplantation, and prior brentuximab vedotin exposure was what differed among cohorts A, B and C. A total of under 70 patients with relapsed/refractory classical Hodgkin lymphoma made up the trial cohort, and each patient's best overall response was complete response, partial response or progressive disease. In the multi-cohort phase II CheckMate 205 trial, trial patients received single-agent nivolumab. Best overall response was determined by an independent review committee according to the 2007 International Working Group response criteria. Trial PBMCs were collected immediately before nivolumab initiation (C1D1) and during therapy at cycle 2 day 1 and cycle 4 day 1. Peripheral blood was collected in 8 mL Vacutainer Cell Preparation Tubes, from which PBMCs were isolated by centrifugation and then cryopreserved.

With regard to this clone: Its antigen is still unknown. No much larger clone is present one base from it, and per-base qualities are unavailable.

General conclusions and limits of the study: Lower diversity was seen in patients whose nivolumab began less than 1 year after ASCT, and these patients were left out of later analyses so that immune reconstitution would not confound the results. Only a single clinical trial cohort was studied, and what caused the repertoire differences, possibly disease activity or prior therapy, remained undefined. By C4D1, a significant rise was seen in CD4+ TCR diversity but not in CD8+ TCR diversity (p=0.0027 vs p=0.16), and the rise was most apparent among complete responders (p=0.02). Trial patients achieving complete response had baseline diversity similar to newly diagnosed patients, whereas partial responders and progressors had significantly lower diversity. Newly diagnosed patients were reported to have lower baseline TCR diversity than healthy donors, and relapsed/refractory patients were reported to have lower baseline TCR diversity still.

CDR1 MDHEN and CDR2 SYDVKM were looked up in the germline V gene. From its cysteine to its phenylalanine, the CDR3 spans 12 amino acids. CDR3 DNA is the only sequence kept; it has 36 bases, read in frame from the first base. Cut back by 3 bases and 8 bases, the V and J ends lie 10 bases apart. The Qiagen DNeasy kit was used to extract genomic DNA both from unsorted PBMCs and from the negatively selected CD4+ and CD8+ fractions. TCR beta CDR3 regions were subjected to amplification by immunoSEQ multiplex PCR with primers that anneal to V and J segments. Amplification bias was minimized using a synthetic immune receptor repertoire, and residual bias was removed computationally after sequencing. Concerning the study's data processing: Repertoire diversity was quantified as the Shannon entropy index using custom Python scripts. Unsorted, CD4+ and CD8+ repertoires were analyzed separately, except in combined analyses where CD4+ and CD8+ sequences were merged in silico. A clone was considered expanded if an increase in frequency of at least 2-fold after treatment relative to C1D1 was found, and a pseudocount of 0.5 was applied to clones undetected at baseline. Singleton clones were defined as clones with 0 or 1 copy at C1D1, and non-singleton clones were defined as clones with 2 or more copies. Clones expanded in unsorted samples were assigned a CD4+, CD8+ or unknown annotation through matching of protein sequences in sorted samples from the same patient. Wilcoxon tests on paired samples were used to test changes in diversity from C1D1 to C4D1. The table was pulled from immuneACCESS by TCRdb, which kept in-frame rearrangements only. Such tables lose some clones; where checked, under half of the loss comes from unresolved V genes, and the rest has no known cause. That table supplies the V and J calls and clone size; D and trimming were determined from the DNA. Here the sample has tens of thousands of clones; 81% occur a single time. Of the sample, roughly a sixth is held by the ten largest clones.

Recombination joined TRBV28 with TRBJ1-2; too little of a D gene remains to name it. Sequencing used peripheral blood mononuclear cells (PBMCs), obtained before the fourth cycle of nivolumab. The receptor comes from a human donor with classical Hodgkin lymphoma. Read as DNA, the sequence is TGTGCCAGCAGTTTCGCGATGGGAGGCTACACCTTC. It encodes CASSFAMGGYTF.